A single sample gave rise to the 15 T cell receptor beta chains below, sequenced in a study of blood T cell repertoires in COVID-19. TCRdb keeps only in-frame clones here, not all; method: immunoSEQ multiplex PCR. The repertoire consists of about 320,000 clones, with about 85% occurring once and the leading ten covering around 1.8%. Sequencing was performed on PBMCs or T cells enriched from blood (not recorded which). The origin of the receptors is a woman in her 30s who had been exposed to COVID-19.

The rearrangement uses TRBV11-2 and TRBJ1-2; the match to TRBD1 covers 9 bases. V lost 6 bases to trimming and J lost 7 bases; unmatched junction nucleotides: 12. The CDR3 runs to 15 residues. Germline V gene sequence: CDR1 SGHAT, CDR2 FQNNGV. CDR3 DNA sequence: TGTGCCAGCAGTTTATTACAGGGGGCGCTCAGTGGCTACACCTTC. Amino acid sequence: CASSLLQGALSGYTF.

The gene calls are TRBV6-4 and TRBJ2-3, with 11 bases fitting TRBD2. The CDR3 is made up of 14 amino acids. The germline CDR1 and CDR2 sequences are MRHNA and SNTAGT. V lost 7 bases and J lost 3; bases outside the gene matches: 3. CDR3 residues: CASITSGSTDTQYF. The CDR3 DNA reads TGTGCCAGCATAACTAGCGGGAGTACAGATACGCAGTATTTT.

The CDR3 here is CASRAGGDYGYTF. DNA of the CDR3: TGTGCCAGCAGGGCAGGGGGCGACTATGGCTACACCTTC. The chain joins TRBV6-5 to TRBJ1-2, with 8 bases that match TRBD1. Germline loops: CDR1 MNHEY, CDR2 SVGAGI. V was clipped by 6 bases and J by 3 bases; unmatched bases: 3. The CDR3 sequence is 13 residues long.

The genes are TRBV18 and TRBJ2-1; a weak D match, TRBD1 (5 bases). CDR3 length: 13 amino acids. Germline V CDR1 and CDR2: KGHSH, LQKENI. Trimming left V 2 bases short and J 7 bases short, with 9 bases between. CDR3 sequence (DNA): TGTGCCAGCTCACCAGGGGCGACTAATGAGCAGTTCTTC. Translated: CASSPGATNEQFF. The full variable domain, completed using reference TRBV18 and TRBJ2-1, is NAGVMQNPRHLVRRRGQEARLRCSPMKGHSHVYWYRQLPEEGLKFMVYLQKENIIDESGMPKERFSAEFPKEGPSILRIQQVVRGDSAAYFCASSPGATNEQFFGPGTRLTVL.

The V call is TRBV3-1 (or the pseudogene TRBV3-2), the J call TRBJ2-7, with TRBD2 as a possible D gene (6 bases). The ends were cut back, 0 bases at V and 2 bases at J, with 11 bases in the middle. The CDR3 covers 15 residues. Per the germline V gene, CDR1 is LGHDT and CDR2 is YNNKEL (reference sequence). CDR3 loop: CASSQESGPTYEQYF. CDR3 DNA sequence: TGTGCCAGCAGCCAAGAAAGCGGGCCTACCTACGAGCAGTACTTC.

V gene TRBV7-9 combines with J gene TRBJ2-7, with D maybe TRBD2 (6 bases). The CDR3 is made up of 17 amino acids. The V gene lost 5 bases and the J gene lost 4 bases, with 24 bases spanning the gap. Germline lookup yields CDR1 SEHNR and CDR2 FQNEAQ (reference sequence). The CDR3 here is CASSREGGVVSVYEQYF. The CDR3 DNA reads TGTGCCAGCAGCCGCGAGGGAGGTGTAGTTTCCGTGTACGAGCAGTACTTC.

The gene calls are TRBV6-5 and TRBJ2-5, with 9 bases identical to TRBD2. There are 14 residues in the CDR3. The J segment lost 2 bases and the V segment lost 7 bases, leaving 5 bases of the junction unmatched. CDR1 MNHEY and CDR2 SVGAGI come from the germline V gene. The CDR3 DNA follows: TGTGCCAGCAACAGCGGGGGGTCTCAAGAGACCCAGTACTTC. The encoded protein is CASNSGGSQETQYF.

This sequence joins TRBV28 and TRBJ2-7, with 7 bases matching TRBD1. Germline V gene data show CDR1 as MDHEN and CDR2 as SYDVKM. The CDR3 sequence is 15 residues long. Trimming removed 6 bases from V and 1 base from J; junction bases left unmatched: 9. The CDR3 loop reads CASSKDRVGSYEQYF. Here the CDR3 DNA reads TGTGCCAGCAGCAAAGACAGGGTAGGGTCCTACGAGCAGTACTTC.

The chain has TRBV9 and TRBJ1-4; D is undetermined. V was clipped by 7 bases and J by 8 bases, with 15 bases between them. This CDR3 has 13 residues. Germline CDR1 is SGDLS and CDR2 is YYNGEE. CDR3 sequence (DNA): TGTGCCAGCCGGTCCCCGCGGGAGGAAAAACTGTTTTTT. Translation: CASRSPREEKLFF.

The J gene is TRBJ2-5, the V gene TRBV21-1; TRBD2, the D gene given by the table, was not confirmed from the DNA. TRBV21-1 is marked as a pseudogene. This CDR3 has 15 residues. The CDR3 DNA reads as TGTGCCAGCACCGACGTTCGGGCTAGCGAAGAGACCCAGTACTTC. This encodes CASTDVRASEETQYF.

This sequence joins TRBV4-2 and TRBJ2-7, with TRBD2 matching over 8 bases. The germline CDR1 and CDR2 sequences are LGHNA and YNFKEQ. The CDR3 is made up of 16 amino acids. V lost 0 bases, J lost 7 bases, and 11 bases stayed unmatched. CDR3 loop: CASSQDPAGVLGEQYF. The CDR3 DNA sequence: TGTGCCAGCAGCCAAGATCCAGCGGGAGTCTTAGGGGAGCAGTACTTC.

This chain joins TRBV25-1 and TRBJ1-4, with 7 bases lining up with TRBD1. V lost 4 bases and J lost 6; bases outside the gene matches: 8. The length of the CDR3 is 15 residues. Germline CDR1 and CDR2: MGHDK and SYGVNS. This CDR3 reads CASSVHRGYDEKLFF. For the CDR3, the DNA is TGTGCCAGCAGTGTTCACAGGGGATACGATGAAAAACTGTTTTTT.

This chain connects TRBV24-1 to TRBJ2-1; 7 bases agree with TRBD2. The V and J ends lost 4 bases and 6 bases, in that order; junction bases with no gene match: 5. This CDR3 region has 14 residues. Germline CDR1 and CDR2: KGHDR and SFDVKD. In DNA form, the CDR3 reads TGTGCCACCAGTGACTCGGGACTACCCAATGAGCAGTTCTTC. It specifies CATSDSGLPNEQFF.

This chain uses TRBV28 with TRBJ1-1, with D unresolved. V was trimmed by 6 bases and J by 2 bases, leaving 16 bases between them. The length of the CDR3 is 15 residues. Germline V gene data show CDR1 as MDHEN and CDR2 as SYDVKM. This CDR3 reads CASRLTFAPNTEAFF. The CDR3 DNA sequence: TGTGCCAGCAGGCTCACTTTCGCCCCCAACACTGAAGCTTTCTTT.

The chain recombines TRBV30 with TRBJ1-4; D is uncertain. The germline gives CDR1 GTSNPN, CDR2 SVGIG (reference sequence). V dropped 3 bases and J dropped 8 bases, with 10 bases sitting between them. There are 12 residues in the CDR3. For the CDR3, the DNA is TGTGCCTGGAGGAGAGGTGGGGAAAAACTGTTTTTT. This codes for CAWRRGGEKLFF.